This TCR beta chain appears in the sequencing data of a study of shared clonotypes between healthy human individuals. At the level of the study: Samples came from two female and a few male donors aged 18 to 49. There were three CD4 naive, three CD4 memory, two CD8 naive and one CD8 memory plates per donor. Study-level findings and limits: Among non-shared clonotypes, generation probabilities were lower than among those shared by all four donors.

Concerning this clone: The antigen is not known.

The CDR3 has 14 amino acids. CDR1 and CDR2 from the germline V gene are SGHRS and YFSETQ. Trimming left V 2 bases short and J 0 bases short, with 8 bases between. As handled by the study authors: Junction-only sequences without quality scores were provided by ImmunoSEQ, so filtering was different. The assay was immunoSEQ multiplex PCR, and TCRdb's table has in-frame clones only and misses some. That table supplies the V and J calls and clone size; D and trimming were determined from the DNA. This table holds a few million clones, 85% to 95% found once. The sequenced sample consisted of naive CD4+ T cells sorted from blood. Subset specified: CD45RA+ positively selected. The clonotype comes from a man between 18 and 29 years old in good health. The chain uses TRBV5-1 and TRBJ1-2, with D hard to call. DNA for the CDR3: TGCGCCAGCAGCTTATCACAGACTAACTATGGCTACACCTTC. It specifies CASSLSQTNYGYTF.